This is a list of T cell receptor beta chains from one sample in a study of T cells in Graves' hyperthyroidism and ophthalmopathy. One entry per CDR3 protein, called by TCRdb with MiXCR from the multiplex PCR reads. Of about 640,000 distinct CDR3 sequences in the sample, nearly 45% are singletons; the top ten hold roughly 7.2%. Sequenced sample: peripheral blood or thyroid tissue (not recorded which). The receptors derive from an adult man with Graves' disease, either hyperthyroidism or ophthalmopathy (not recorded which). CDR3s include the opening cysteine and the closing phenylalanine or tryptophan. The D gene is left open where the match is weak. Clone size, where shown, is once, few, many, or a class for clones that have expanded.

v_call	cdr3_length	j_call	clone_size	d_call	cdr3_nt	cdr3_aa
TRBV29-1	14	TRBJ1-6	-	-	TGCAGCGTTGAAGAAGACGGGGATAATTCACCCCTCCACTTT	CSVEEDGDNSPLHF
TRBV12-3/TRBV12-4	14	TRBJ1-5	-	-	TGTGCCAGCAGTTTAAACACGGTGGCACAGCCCCAGCATTTT	CASSLNTVAQPQHF
TRBV19	14	TRBJ1-1	-	-	TGTGCCAGTAGTATTGCGAGCTCGAACACTGAAGCTTTCTTT	CASSIASSNTEAFF
TRBV25-1	16	TRBJ1-4	many	TRBD1	TGTGCCAGCAGTGTCCTCCGGACAGGGTTTTCTGAAAAACTGTTTTTT	CASSVLRTGFSEKLFF
TRBV11-2	17	TRBJ2-5	-	-	TGTGCCAGCAGCTTCGGTTTCCCGGTGGGGGTTCAAGAGACCCAGTACTTC	CASSFGFPVGVQETQYF
TRBV7-8	13	TRBJ1-5	many	-	TGTGCCAGCAGCTTCGGGAAAGATCAGCCCCAGCATTTT	CASSFGKDQPQHF
TRBV6-5	14	TRBJ2-5	-	TRBD1	TGTGCCAGCAGTGAGACAGGGGGAGGCCGGACCCAGTACTTC	CASSETGGGRTQYF
TRBV7-9	15	TRBJ2-7	-	-	TGTGCCAGCAGTTACGCCCTCGGGGCCGTCTACGAGCAGTACTTC	CASSYALGAVYEQYF
TRBV7-9	13	TRBJ1-2	many	-	TGTGCCAGCAGCTTAGAGCCTTTGGTTGGCTACACCTTC	CASSLEPLVGYTF
TRBV20-1	13	TRBJ2-5	many	TRBD2	TGCAGTGCAAAAAGGACTAGGGATGTGACCCAGTACTTC	CSAKRTRDVTQYF
TRBV9	13	TRBJ1-3	-	-	TGTGCCAGCAGCGTCCTCAGTGGAAACACCATATATTTT	CASSVLSGNTIYF
TRBV10-1	13	TRBJ2-5	-	-	TGCGCCAGCAGTGACGGAGGGGCGGAGACCCAGTACTTC	CASSDGGAETQYF
TRBV7-9	15	TRBJ1-1	few	-	TGTGCCAGCAGCTTAGCGGAGATAGTAAACACTGAAGCTTTCTTT	CASSLAEIVNTEAFF
TRBV20-1	14	TRBJ1-4	few	-	TGCAGTGCTTTCAGGGTCGGCATCGGAGAAAAACTGTTTTTT	CSAFRVGIGEKLFF
TRBV2	14	TRBJ1-5	few	-	TGTGCCAGCAGTGCGGTTTCGTTCTCCCAGCCCCAGCATTTT	CASSAVSFSQPQHF
TRBV20-1	17	TRBJ1-3	-	TRBD1	TGCAGTGCTAGAGATTGGAGCAGGGGGCATCTTGGAAACACCATATATTTT	CSARDWSRGHLGNTIYF
TRBV5-8	12	TRBJ1-1	many	-	TGTGCCAGCAGCTTGGTTTATAATGAAGCTTTCTTT	CASSLVYNEAFF
TRBV5-8	14	TRBJ1-4	many	TRBD1	TGTGCCAGCAGCGCATCACAGGGGCGGGAAAAACTGTTTTTT	CASSASQGREKLFF
TRBV10-3	15	TRBJ1-1	many	-	TGTGCCATCAGTGAGTCGGGCAGGGGTAAACCTGAAGCTTTCTTT	CAISESGRGKPEAFF
TRBV20-1	15	TRBJ1-6	-	TRBD1	TGCAGTGCTAAGGGTGACAGGGGGTGGAATTCACCCCTCCACTTT	CSAKGDRGWNSPLHF
TRBV29-1	13	TRBJ2-7	few	TRBD1	TGCAGCGCGGGACAGGGCCCCGTGATGGGGCAGTACTTC	CSAGQGPVMGQYF
TRBV29-1	12	TRBJ1-5	-	-	TGCAGCTTAGGAGGGAGGGCTCAGCCCCAGCATTTT	CSLGGRAQPQHF
TRBV7-2	14	TRBJ1-1	many	-	TGTGCCAGCAGCTTAGTAGGGATGAACACTGAAGCTTTCTTT	CASSLVGMNTEAFF
TRBV20-1	15	TRBJ2-7	-	TRBD2	TGCAGTGCTGAACCCGCGGGAGGGAGCTCCTACGAGCAGTACTTC	CSAEPAGGSSYEQYF
TRBV25-1	16	TRBJ1-2	few	TRBD1	TGTGCCAGCAGCCAAAGCGGGACAGGGGGCGGCTATGGCTACACCTTC	CASSQSGTGGGYGYTF
TRBV7-9	17	TRBJ2-5	few	-	TGTGCCAGCAGCTTAGGCCTAGACCGACGCGCTATAGAGACCCAGTACTTC	CASSLGLDRRAIETQYF
TRBV7-9	15	TRBJ2-7	-	-	TGTGCCAGCAGCCAAAGGTCTAGTTCAGCCTACGAGCAGTACTTC	CASSQRSSSAYEQYF
TRBV5-1	14	TRBJ1-4	-	-	TGCGCCAGCAGCTCGGAGTCCCGGGGGGAAAAACTGTTTTTT	CASSSESRGEKLFF
TRBV24-1	12	TRBJ1-2	-	-	TGTGCCACCAGTGCCGCCGGGGCGAGATACACCTTC	CATSAAGARYTF
TRBV20-1	14	TRBJ1-5	-	TRBD1	TGCAGTGCTAGACTTGGACAGGCGGGTCAGCCCCAGCATTTT	CSARLGQAGQPQHF
TRBV5-1	15	TRBJ1-4	-	-	TGCGCCAGCAGCTTGAAGACAGCAACTAATGAAAAACTGTTTTTT	CASSLKTATNEKLFF
TRBV2	12	TRBJ1-4	-	-	TGTGCCAGCAGTTTACGTGCGGGGAAACTGTTTTTT	CASSLRAGKLFF
TRBV12-3/TRBV12-4	13	TRBJ1-2	many	-	TGTGCCAGCAGTCTAAGAGTAAACTATGGCTACACCTTC	CASSLRVNYGYTF
TRBV5-1	15	TRBJ1-1	few	-	TGTGCCAGCAGCCCCGGTGGGGGGGTGAACACTGAAGCTTTCTTT	CASSPGGGVNTEAFF
TRBV6-5	16	TRBJ2-5	-	-	TGTGCCAGCAGTTACTCACCCCGGGAGCAGGGAGAGACCCAGTACTTC	CASSYSPREQGETQYF
TRBV29-1	10	TRBJ1-2	many	-	TGCAGCGTCCCCGGGGACGGCTACACCTTC	CSVPGDGYTF
TRBV7-4	16	TRBJ2-7	few	TRBD2	TGCGCCAGCAGCCAAGTCAGCGGGAGTGGCTCCTACGAGCAGTACTTC	CASSQVSGSGSYEQYF